One sample yielded the 9 T cell receptor beta chains listed below, sequenced in a study of blood T cell repertoires in COVID-19. Sequenced by immunoSEQ multiplex PCR; TCRdb stores in-frame clones only, minus some. The table records about 200,000 clones, around 90% of them present only once. Sequenced: PBMCs or T cells enriched from blood (not recorded which). These receptors were collected from a woman younger than 45 who had recovered from COVID-19.

The V gene is TRBV10-3, the J gene TRBJ2-1, with a possible D match to TRBD2 (5 bases). Germline loops: CDR1 ENHRY, CDR2 SYGVKD. This CDR3 has 13 amino acids. The V and J ends lost 0 bases and 12 bases respectively, with 12 bases between them. As DNA, the CDR3 is TGTGCCATCAGTGAGTCGATGGGAGTCGGGCAGTTCTTC. It translates to CAISESMGVGQFF.

This chain joins TRBV9 and TRBJ1-5, with 7 bases lining up with TRBD1. Germline CDR1 reads SGDLS; CDR2 reads YYNGEE. The V segment lost 3 bases and the J segment 5 bases; nucleotides outside the gene matches: 8. The CDR3 totals 15 residues. The CDR3 here is CASSARDSFYQPQHF. DNA of the CDR3: TGTGCCAGCAGCGCCCGGGACAGTTTCTATCAGCCCCAGCATTTT. Based on the CDR3 plus reference TRBV9 and TRBJ1-5, the full variable domain is DSGVTQTPKHLITATGQRVTLRCSPRSGDLSVYWYQQSLDQGLQFLIQYYNGEERAKGNILERFSAQQFPDLHSELNLSSLELGDSALYFCASSARDSFYQPQHFGDGTRLSIL.

This chain links TRBV11-3 with TRBJ2-1, with 11 bases identical to TRBD2. The ends lost 4 bases at V and 9 bases at J; junction bases unmatched: 5. Germline CDR1 is SGHNT and CDR2 is YENEEA. This CDR3 has 14 residues. The CDR3 sequence is CASSYSGGDGEQFF. The CDR3 DNA follows: TGTGCCAGCAGCTATAGCGGGGGGGACGGTGAGCAGTTCTTC. The complete variable domain, with remaining parts taken from reference TRBV11-3 and TRBJ2-1, reads EAGVVQSPRYKIIEKKQPVAFWCNPISGHNTLYWYLQNLGQGPELLIRYENEEAVDDSQLPKDRFSAERLKGVDSTLKIQPAELGDSAVYLCASSYSGGDGEQFFGPGTRLTVL.

The CDR3 is CATSRDREGNYGYTF. CDR3 in DNA: TGTGCCACCAGCAGAGATCGGGAGGGAAACTATGGCTACACCTTC. The rearrangement joins TRBV15 to TRBJ1-2, with D hard to call. V was cut by 0 bases and J by 2 bases, with 10 bases left in between. Germline CDR1 and CDR2: LNHNV and YYDKDF (reference sequence). This CDR3 comprises 15 residues.

This clone has only a few counts. The chain recombines TRBV7-2 with TRBJ2-7, with TRBD2 matching 10 bases. Germline assignment: CDR1 SGHTA and CDR2 FQGNSA. The CDR3 has 16 amino acids. Trimming cost V 1 base and J 6 bases; bases outside gene matches: 9. As DNA, the CDR3 is TGTGCCAGCAGCTTAGTGCGACTTGGACTAGCGGCCGAGCAGTACTTC. Amino acid sequence: CASSLVRLGLAAEQYF.

V is TRBV25-1 and J is TRBJ1-1; D is possibly TRBD1 (6 bases). Germline lookup yields CDR1 MGHDK and CDR2 SYGVNS. This CDR3 has 14 amino acids. V was cut by 6 bases and J by 3 bases, with 14 bases left in between. The CDR3 DNA is TGTGCCAGCAGAATACCAGGGGCGGACACTGAAGCTTTCTTT. It is translated as CASRIPGADTEAFF. Complete variable domain (other parts from reference TRBV25-1 and TRBJ1-1): EADIYQTPRYLVIGTGKKITLECSQTMGHDKMYWYQQDPGMELHLIHYSYGVNSTEKGDLSSESTVSRIRTEHFPLTLESARPSHTSQYLCASRIPGADTEAFFGQGTRLTVV.

This clone was found once. The rearrangement uses TRBV6-4 and TRBJ2-2, with 9 bases lining up with TRBD1. V gave up 4 bases and J gave up 1 base; unmatched junction bases: 1. CDR1 MRHNA and CDR2 SNTAGT come from the germline V gene. CDR3 length: 15 amino acids. CDR3 loop: CASSVTGGNTGELFF. The CDR3 nucleotides are TGTGCCAGCAGTGTGACAGGGGGGAACACCGGGGAGCTGTTTTTT.

The chain is built from TRBV9 and TRBJ2-2; 8 nucleotides agree with TRBD2. The germline V gene encodes CDR1 SGDLS and CDR2 YYNGEE. The CDR3 totals 14 residues. The V segment lost 4 bases and the J segment 6 bases; nucleotides outside the gene matches: 5. CDR3 residues: CASSPGGASGELFF. As DNA, the CDR3 is TGTGCCAGCAGCCCGGGGGGGGCGTCCGGGGAGCTGTTTTTT.

This chain uses TRBV7-2 with TRBJ2-5; 10 nucleotides align to TRBD2. CDR3 length equals 17 residues. The V gene end was trimmed by 1 base and the J gene end by 2 bases; junction bases not matched to a gene: 7. Per the germline V gene, CDR1 is SGHTA and CDR2 is FQGNSA. The CDR3 spells CASSLGWLAGVQETQYF. CDR3 sequence (DNA): TGTGCCAGCAGCTTAGGGTGGCTAGCGGGGGTACAAGAGACCCAGTACTTC.